The T cell receptor (beta chain) under discussion was sequenced for a study of high-grade serous ovarian cancer treatment subgroups. The method was immunoSEQ multiplex PCR; TCRdb's version includes in-frame clones alone and lacks a portion of them. The data show about 40,000 clones, over 60% seen once. With 5 bases removed from V and 4 bases from J, the gap between germline ends came to 10 bases. CDR3 length: 13 residues. Germline V CDR1 and CDR2: SGDLS, YYNGEE. Tumor tissue was taken before any definitive surgery or chemotherapy was given. V and J are TRBV9 and TRBJ1-5; D is possibly TRBD1 (5 bases). The sequenced material came from tumor tissue. The TCR comes from a human donor with high-grade serous ovarian cancer. Written as DNA, the CDR3 is TGTGCCAGCAGTGGGGCAGTTAATCAGCCCCAGCATTTT. Translated, it gives CASSGAVNQPQHF.